Below are 31 T cell receptor beta chains sequenced from a single sample in a study of shared clonotypes between healthy human individuals. Clones were read by immunoSEQ multiplex PCR, and TCRdb kept only the in-frame ones, dropping some. The sample consists of just over 2,000,000 clones, about 95% of them appearing once. CD45RO-negative cells were positively selected for CCR7, leaving out terminally differentiated effector memory CD45RA+ cells. The sequenced sample was naive CD8+ T cells sorted from blood. All receptors come from a young man in good health.

The DNA for the CDR3 is TGTGCCTGGAGTGAGGGGTCAGGGAAACTGTTTTTT. Protein product: CAWSEGSGKLFF. The chain links TRBV30 to TRBJ1-4; a weak D match, TRBD1 (5 bases). Germline V gene lookup returns CDR1 GTSNPN and CDR2 SVGIG (reference sequence). The CDR3 extends over 12 amino acids. Trimming took 1 base from V and 11 from J, leaving 11 bases between them.

This clone was detected only once. The rearrangement joins TRBV4-3 to TRBJ2-7; TRBD1 might be the D (5 bases). Germline V gene data show CDR1 as LGHNA and CDR2 as YSLEER. There are 16 residues in the CDR3. The V and J ends lost 0 bases and 2 bases respectively, with 14 bases between them. This chain's CDR3 is CASSQEWQGGPYEQYF. CDR3 nucleotides: TGCGCCAGCAGCCAAGAATGGCAGGGTGGACCCTACGAGCAGTACTTC.

This sequence joins TRBV15 and TRBJ1-5, with D possibly TRBD1 on 6 matching bases. V was trimmed by 5 bases and J by 4 bases, leaving 12 bases between them. The CDR3 has 14 amino acids. Germline CDR1 and CDR2: LNHNV and YYDKDF (reference sequence). The CDR3 DNA sequence: TGTGCCACCAGCGGTATGGACAGTAATCAGCCCCAGCATTTT. The encoded protein is CATSGMDSNQPQHF.

V is TRBV7-8 and J is TRBJ2-2; perhaps TRBD2 as D (6 bases). V lost 2 bases to trimming and J lost 5 bases, with 15 bases between them. CDR1 SGHVS and CDR2 FQNEAQ come from the germline V gene. This CDR3 is built from 16 residues. This CDR3 is CASSLLRGKRTGELFF. CDR3 in DNA: TGTGCCAGCAGCTTATTACGCGGGAAAAGGACCGGGGAGCTGTTTTTT.

The chain uses TRBV7-2 and TRBJ2-7, with 11 bases that match TRBD2. Germline assignment: CDR1 SGHTA and CDR2 FQGNSA. J was trimmed by 3 bases and V by 5 bases; bases with no gene match: 3. The CDR3 covers 14 residues. CDR3 nucleotides: TGTGCCAGCAGCATCGGGACTAGCGGCTACGAGCAGTACTTC. Amino acid sequence: CASSIGTSGYEQYF.

This chain uses TRBV7-9 with TRBJ2-1; 10 nucleotides align to TRBD2. Germline lookup yields CDR1 SEHNR and CDR2 FQNEAQ (reference sequence). This CDR3 is 16 amino acids long. The J segment lost 7 bases and the V segment lost 1 base, leaving 7 bases of the junction unmatched. The CDR3 here is CASSLGLAGVVNEQFF. The CDR3 region has the DNA TGTGCCAGCAGCTTAGGGCTAGCGGGAGTGGTAAATGAGCAGTTCTTC. Based on the CDR3 plus reference TRBV7-9 and TRBJ2-1, the full variable domain is DTGVSQNPRHKITKRGQNVTFRCDPISEHNRLYWYRQTLGQGPEFLTYFQNEAQLEKSRLLSDRFSAERPKGSFSTLEIQRTEQGDSAMYLCASSLGLAGVVNEQFFGPGTRLTVL.

V usage is TRBV5-4 and J usage is TRBJ2-7; D is possibly TRBD1 or TRBD2 (5 bases each). Germline V gives CDR1 SGHNT, CDR2 YYREEE (reference sequence). The CDR3 length is 15 residues. Trimming cost V 0 bases and J 2 bases, with 12 bases left between them. This CDR3 is CASSLGRPGPYEQYF. CDR3 nucleotides: TGTGCCAGCAGCTTGGGGAGGCCGGGGCCCTACGAGCAGTACTTC.

A single count supports this clone. The chain couples TRBV9 to TRBJ2-1; no clear D. The CDR3 covers 14 residues. V lost 3 bases and J lost 3, with 10 bases in between. Germline V gene sequence: CDR1 SGDLS, CDR2 YYNGEE. CDR3 in DNA: TGTGCCAGCAGCGGGTGGGCCGGCTACAATGAGCAGTTCTTC. Translated, it gives CASSGWAGYNEQFF.

As to this clone: The sample contains more than one DNA sequence encoding this CDR3. V usage is TRBV7-9 and J usage is TRBJ2-1; TRBD2 matches at 8 bases. Germline lookup yields CDR1 SEHNR and CDR2 FQNEAQ (reference sequence). CDR3 size: 16 residues. V lost 3 bases to trimming and J lost 0 bases; unmatched junction nucleotides: 4. The CDR3 bases are TGTGCCAGCAGCTTGCTAGCGGGTAGCTCCTACAATGAGCAGTTCTTC. Its protein is CASSLLAGSSYNEQFF.

J is TRBJ2-6 and V is TRBV12-5; TRBD1 is a possible D gene (6 bases). The ends were cut back, 5 bases at V and 4 bases at J, with 12 bases in the middle. The CDR3 runs 15 residues. Germline CDR1 and CDR2: LGHNT and FRNRAP. The CDR3 DNA sequence: TGTGCTAGTGGTCTACAGGGTTCCGGGGCCAACGTCCTGACTTTC. Its protein product is CASGLQGSGANVLTF.

DNA of the CDR3: TGCGCCAGCAGCCAAGACGGGAGCGAATCCTACGAGCAGTACTTC. Translating it yields CASSQDGSESYEQYF. The chain has TRBV4-1 and TRBJ2-7, with a weak D call TRBD2 (6 bases). In germline, CDR1 is MGHRA, CDR2 YSYEKL. The CDR3 extends over 15 amino acids. Between the trimmed V and J ends, which lost 0 bases and 1 base, there was a span of 10 bases.

The chain is built from TRBV14 and TRBJ2-7; a weak D match, TRBD2 (7 bases). The germline V and J ends were trimmed by 4 bases and 1 base, with 14 bases remaining between them. There are 15 residues in the CDR3. CDR1 and CDR2 (germline): SGHDN, FVKESK. The CDR3 here is CASSPRGGRSYEQYF. As DNA, the CDR3 is TGTGCCAGCAGCCCGAGGGGGGGACGTTCCTACGAGCAGTACTTC.

Of note for this clone: At the DNA level, this CDR3 is encoded by other sequences in the same sample as well. The CDR3 sequence: CASSLAYGASYEQYF. CDR3 coding DNA: TGTGCCAGCAGCTTAGCTTACGGGGCCTCCTACGAGCAGTACTTC. The chain carries TRBV7-9 and TRBJ2-7; D tentatively fits TRBD1 or TRBD2 (5 bases each). CDR1 is SEHNR and CDR2 is FQNEAQ in the germline V gene (reference sequence). The ends were cut back, 0 bases at V and 0 bases at J, with 9 bases in the middle. This CDR3 has 15 residues.

The V gene is TRBV27, the J gene TRBJ2-1, with D perhaps matching TRBD2 (6 bases). CDR1 MNHEY and CDR2 SMNVEV come from the germline V gene (reference sequence). The V end was cut by 6 bases, the J end by 0 bases, with 15 bases between. The CDR3 spans 16 residues. For the CDR3, the DNA is TGTGCCAGCAGACCTACCCCCGGGAGCTCCTACAATGAGCAGTTCTTC. Amino acids: CASRPTPGSSYNEQFF.

This sequence joins TRBV29-1 and TRBJ2-7, with 11 nucleotides matching TRBD2. This CDR3 is 15 amino acids long. V dropped 4 bases and J dropped 5; count of bases not matched to a gene: 10. In germline, CDR1 is SQVTM, CDR2 ANQGSEA. The chain's CDR3 is CSVVYSGRAPHEQYF. Here the CDR3 DNA reads TGCAGCGTTGTTTATAGCGGGAGGGCCCCCCACGAGCAGTACTTC.

The J gene is TRBJ2-1, the V gene TRBV6-5, with 8 nucleotides matching TRBD2. The CDR3 extends over 14 amino acids. Germline V lookup: CDR1 MNHEY, CDR2 SVGAGI. Unmatched junction bases numbered 14, after V lost 5 bases and J lost 14 bases. CDR3 bases: TGTGCCAGCAGTAGATGGACTAGCCCCCTGAATGAGTTCTTC. It codes for CASSRWTSPLNEFF.

The chain joins TRBV7-9 to TRBJ2-2; TRBD1 matches 8 bases. V shed 11 bases and J 0 bases; nucleotides not matched to a gene: 2. The CDR3 has 13 amino acids. CDR1 and CDR2 from the germline V gene are SEHNR and FQNEAQ (reference sequence). Written as DNA, the CDR3 is TGTGCCCAGGACAGGGCGAACACCGGGGAGCTGTTTTTT. Its translation: CAQDRANTGELFF.

V is TRBV5-5 and J is TRBJ2-7, with no clear D. The length of the CDR3 is 13 residues. Germline assignment: CDR1 SGHKS and CDR2 YYEKEE (reference sequence). V was trimmed by 2 bases and J by 1 base, leaving 7 bases between them. In DNA form, the CDR3 reads TGTGCCAGCAGCTTCGCCGGATCCTACGAGCAGTACTTC. It codes for CASSFAGSYEQYF.

The CDR3 coding sequence is TGTGCCAGCAGCTTAGATGCCGGGAACACTGAAGCTTTCTTT. Translation: CASSLDAGNTEAFF. J is TRBJ1-1 and V is TRBV7-8; D remains unclear. Germline V gene lookup returns CDR1 SGHVS and CDR2 FQNEAQ. This CDR3 contains 14 residues. The V gene lost 1 base and the J gene lost 1 base, with 7 bases spanning the gap.

The rearrangement uses TRBV4-1 and TRBJ1-2; D uncertain. Germline values: CDR1 MGHRA, CDR2 YSYEKL. Trimming removed 0 bases from V and 9 bases from J, with 8 bases in between. This CDR3 region has 12 residues. CDR3 residues: CASSQDDGSYTF. The CDR3 bases are TGCGCCAGCAGCCAAGATGATGGGAGCTACACCTTC.

The count of this clone is one. This chain links TRBV4-1 with TRBJ2-7; 12 nucleotides line up with TRBD2. Germline V gene lookup returns CDR1 MGHRA and CDR2 YSYEKL. Trimming took 6 bases from V and 7 from J; bases not matched to a gene: 13. CDR3 length equals 16 residues. This CDR3 is CASRKRTSGDLGEQYF. The CDR3 DNA follows: TGCGCCAGCAGGAAAAGGACTAGCGGGGACCTGGGGGAGCAGTACTTC.

V is TRBV6-1 and J is TRBJ1-5, with 9 bases fitting TRBD1. Germline assignment: CDR1 MNHNS and CDR2 SASEGT. CDR3 length: 15 amino acids. The trim removed 8 bases at V and 6 bases at J, leaving 11 bases unmatched. This CDR3 is CASRDRADLGQPQHF. The CDR3, as DNA: TGTGCCAGCCGGGACAGGGCGGACCTGGGTCAGCCCCAGCATTTT.

The V call is TRBV4-1, the J call TRBJ1-3; D possibly corresponds to TRBD1 (5 bases). CDR1 is MGHRA, CDR2 YSYEKL, per germline. The CDR3 covers 15 residues. Trimming took 2 bases from V and 0 from J, leaving 8 bases between them. CDR3 sequence (DNA): TGCGCCAGCAGCCAATGGGACCTCTCTGGAAACACCATATATTTT. This sequence encodes CASSQWDLSGNTIYF.

In regard to this clone: The same CDR3 can be traced to other DNA sequences in this sample. The chain combines TRBV19 with TRBJ2-7; the match to TRBD2 covers 8 bases. V gave up 5 bases and J gave up 4 bases; unmatched junction bases: 4. Germline-derived CDR1 and CDR2 are LNHDA and SQIVND (reference sequence). The CDR3 has 13 amino acids. The CDR3 protein is CASSPAGGYEQYF. In nucleotides, the CDR3 is TGTGCCAGTAGTCCGGCGGGGGGATACGAGCAGTACTTC. Complete variable domain (other parts from reference TRBV19 and TRBJ2-7): DGGITQSPKYLFRKEGQNVTLSCEQNLNHDAMYWYRQDPGQGLRLIYYSQIVNDFQKGDIAEGYSVSREKKESFPLTVTSAQKNPTAFYLCASSPAGGYEQYFGPGTRLTVT.

The CDR3: CAIRDRLAKNIQYF. CDR3 DNA sequence: TGTGCCATCAGGGACCGACTAGCCAAAAACATTCAGTACTTC. The chain uses TRBV6-1 and TRBJ2-4; TRBD1 or TRBD2 may be the D gene (5 bases each). Per the germline V gene, CDR1 is MNHNS and CDR2 is SASEGT. Trimming took off 10 bases at V and 0 bases at J, with 13 bases between the two ends. The CDR3 contains 14 residues.

This clone has more than one count but fewer than ten. The gene calls are TRBV9 and TRBJ2-1, with TRBD2 matching over 11 bases. Germline V gene sequence: CDR1 SGDLS, CDR2 YYNGEE. The CDR3 has 18 residues. V lost 2 bases to trimming and J lost 5 bases; unmatched junction nucleotides: 12. The chain's CDR3 is CASSVLPFGTSGHNEQFF. CDR3 coding DNA: TGTGCCAGCAGCGTCCTTCCCTTCGGGACTAGCGGCCACAATGAGCAGTTCTTC.

The CDR3 nucleotides read TGTGCCAGTAGTATCGACAGGGGCGATATTTATGGCTACACCTTC. Amino acid sequence: CASSIDRGDIYGYTF. This chain uses TRBV19 with TRBJ1-2; 8 nucleotides align to TRBD1. With 3 bases clipped from V and 5 bases from J, the junction kept 8 bases outside the gene matches. CDR3 size: 15 residues. Germline loops: CDR1 LNHDA, CDR2 SQIVND (reference sequence).

This chain connects TRBV25-1 to TRBJ2-7, with unresolved D. Germline CDR1 and CDR2: MGHDK and SYGVNS. The CDR3 is 11 amino acids. Between the trimmed V and J ends, which lost 4 bases and 2 bases, there was a span of 3 bases. CDR3 residues: CASSGAYEQYF. In nucleotides, the CDR3 is TGTGCCAGCAGTGGGGCCTACGAGCAGTACTTC.

This chain uses TRBV5-1 with TRBJ1-1; no definite D call. CDR1 and CDR2 from the germline V gene are SGHRS and YFSETQ. V was shortened by 1 base and J by 3 bases, with 16 bases between the two germline ends. The CDR3 length is 16 residues. The CDR3 is CASSLRATVYDTEAFF. The DNA for the CDR3 is TGCGCCAGCAGCTTGAGAGCTACGGTTTATGACACTGAAGCTTTCTTT.

The chain combines TRBV5-6 with TRBJ1-1, with no clear D. The CDR3 is 13 residues long. Germline-derived CDR1 and CDR2 are SGHDT and YYEEEE. V gave up 1 base and J gave up 5 bases, with 9 bases separating them. The CDR3 reads CASSLFGVTEAFF. The DNA for the CDR3 is TGTGCCAGCAGCTTGTTTGGGGTAACTGAAGCTTTCTTT.

The rearrangement joins TRBV11-2 to TRBJ2-1; unclear D gene. The CDR3 runs to 13 residues. Trimming stripped 2 bases from V and 6 bases from J, with 8 bases between. The germline V gene has CDR1 SGHAT and CDR2 FQNNGV. The CDR3 nucleotides are TGTGCCAGCAGCTTATGGACGCTCAATGAGCAGTTCTTC. It encodes CASSLWTLNEQFF.